The 4 T cell receptor beta chains presented below share a single source sample, sequenced in a study of T-cell memory formation after mild COVID-19. TCRdb independently ran MiXCR on the 5' RACE reads; one entry per CDR3 protein. Of roughly 600,000 distinct CDR3 sequences in the sample, 15% to 20% are singletons; the top ten hold approximately 12%. What was sequenced was PBMCs or a T cell subset sorted from them (not recorded which). The origin of the receptors is an adult woman who had mild COVID-19 (a few samples of this study predate the infection). Cell type and time point are not known.

This clonotype was seen only a few times. The CDR3 DNA follows: TGCGCCAGCAGCTCACAATCTAGCGGGAGGATAACCCAAACCGTCTCCTACGAGCAGTACTTC. Its protein product is CASSSQSSGRITQTVSYEQYF. This chain links TRBV5-1 with TRBJ2-7; 11 bases fit TRBD2. The CDR3 loop spans 21 amino acids. With 3 bases clipped from V and 0 bases from J, the junction kept 20 bases outside the gene matches. Germline V gene lookup returns CDR1 SGHRS and CDR2 YFSETQ.

The rearrangement links TRBV9 to TRBJ2-1; D is undetermined. CDR3 length: 15 residues. Germline V gives CDR1 SGDLS, CDR2 YYNGEE. The V end lost 0 bases, the J end lost 6 bases, and 13 bases lay between the germline ends. CDR3 in amino acids: CASSVEPRLRNEQFF. The CDR3 DNA reads TGTGCCAGCAGCGTAGAACCTAGATTGCGCAATGAGCAGTTCTTC.

In this sample, this clonotype turned up a few times. The V call is TRBV3-1, the J call TRBJ2-7; D is unclear. V was trimmed by 3 bases and J by 3 bases, leaving 9 bases between them. Germline CDR1 is LGHDT and CDR2 is YNNKEL (reference sequence). This CDR3 is 13 amino acids long. CDR3 nucleotides: TGTGCCAGCAGCCAGCACAGAGGCTACGAGCAGTACTTC. Encoded protein: CASSQHRGYEQYF.

This clonotype has a handful of counts. This chain uses TRBV28 with TRBJ1-2; D is perhaps TRBD1 (5 bases). Trimming shortened V by 6 bases and J by 4 bases, and 21 bases separated the two germline ends. Germline CDR1 reads MDHEN; CDR2 reads SYDVKM. The CDR3 extends over 16 amino acids. The CDR3 is CASRATGGGASYGYTF. As DNA, the CDR3 is TGTGCCAGCAGGGCGACTGGGGGGGGTGCGTCCTATGGCTACACCTTC.